Presented here are 18 T cell receptor beta chains from one specimen sequenced in a study of blood T cell repertoires in COVID-19. Method: immunoSEQ multiplex PCR; TCRdb's copy keeps in-frame clones and lacks some. The data show approximately 320,000 clones, with about 88% seen just once and about 2.4% held by the top ten. The source material was PBMCs or T cells enriched from blood (not recorded which). These TCRs come from a man in his fifties or sixties who had recovered from COVID-19.

Comment on this clone: The sample carries other DNA sequences with the same CDR3. The chain links TRBV18 to TRBJ2-3; no clear D. V shed 4 bases and J shed 1 base, with 6 bases lying between them. The CDR3 spans 13 residues. Germline values: CDR1 KGHSH, CDR2 LQKENI. The CDR3 DNA follows: TGTGCCAGCTCACTTCCAGGCACAGATACGCAGTATTTT. Translated: CASSLPGTDTQYF.

V gene TRBV7-8 combines with J gene TRBJ1-5; 12 bases map to TRBD1. The J segment lost 6 bases and the V segment lost 5 bases, leaving 5 bases of the junction unmatched. Germline lookup yields CDR1 SGHVS and CDR2 FQNEAQ. The CDR3 is 15 amino acids. The CDR3 nucleotides read TGTGCCAGCAGCGGGACAGGGGGCTGGGTTCAGCCCCAGCATTTT. This translates into CASSGTGGWVQPQHF.

The rearrangement joins TRBV19 to TRBJ1-1; 8 bases align to TRBD1. CDR1 and CDR2 from the germline V gene are LNHDA and SQIVND (reference sequence). The V gene end was trimmed by 5 bases and the J gene end by 6 bases; junction bases not matched to a gene: 11. The CDR3 has 15 amino acids. In DNA form, the CDR3 reads TGTGCCAGTAGTGATTTCGCAGGGGGCGGGTCTGAAGCTTTCTTT. Protein product: CASSDFAGGGSEAFF.

V gene TRBV7-9 combines with J gene TRBJ2-1, with TRBD1 as a possible D gene (5 bases). Germline assignment: CDR1 SEHNR and CDR2 FQNEAQ (reference sequence). The CDR3 is 15 residues long. With 5 bases removed from V and 2 bases from J, the gap between germline ends came to 13 bases. In DNA form, the CDR3 reads TGTGCCAGCAGCGCAAGGGGAATCCCCTACAATGAGCAGTTCTTC. Its translation is CASSARGIPYNEQFF.

The chain combines TRBV19 with TRBJ1-6, with D possibly being TRBD1 (5 bases). CDR1 is LNHDA, CDR2 SQIVND, per germline (reference sequence). The CDR3 covers 11 residues. Deletions cut 10 bases from V and 7 bases from J, with 8 bases between. The CDR3 DNA is TGTGCCAACCGGGGGAATTCACCCCTCCACTTT. Translation: CANRGNSPLHF.

The chain links TRBV7-9 to TRBJ1-1; a possible D gene is TRBD1 (6 bases). CDR3 length equals 15 residues. Trimming left V 1 base short and J 3 bases short, with 12 bases between. Germline loops: CDR1 SEHNR, CDR2 FQNEAQ (reference sequence). CDR3 bases: TGTGCCAGCAGCTTAGGCCAGGGGAGGGACACTGAAGCTTTCTTT. It encodes CASSLGQGRDTEAFF.

The V call is TRBV28, the J call TRBJ2-3; D gene ambiguous. The CDR3 is 11 amino acids. Germline lookup yields CDR1 MDHEN and CDR2 SYDVKM. Deletions cut 7 bases from V and 2 bases from J, with 4 bases between. The chain's CDR3 is CASTHTDTQYF. The CDR3 coding sequence is TGTGCCAGCACCCACACAGATACGCAGTATTTT. Combining the CDR3 with reference TRBV28 and TRBJ2-3 gives the whole variable domain DVKVTQSSRYLVKRTGEKVFLECVQDMDHENMFWYRQDPGLGLRLIYFSYDVKMKEKGDIPEGYSVSREKKERFSLILESASTNQTSMYLCASTHTDTQYFGPGTRLTVL.

The gene calls are TRBV6-5 and TRBJ1-1; TRBD1 agrees at 7 bases. Losses at the gene ends were 5 bases for V and 0 bases for J; bases not matched to a gene: 3. Germline CDR1 reads MNHEY; CDR2 reads SVGAGI. The CDR3 runs 14 residues. CDR3 coding DNA: TGTGCCAGCAGTCCAACAGGGGTGAACACTGAAGCTTTCTTT. It encodes CASSPTGVNTEAFF.

Of note for this clone: The sample contains more than one DNA sequence encoding this CDR3. The V and J genes are TRBV10-3 and TRBJ2-3; 8 nucleotides match TRBD1. Losses at the gene ends were 4 bases for V and 0 bases for J; bases not matched to a gene: 0. CDR3 length equals 14 residues. Germline V gene lookup returns CDR1 ENHRY and CDR2 SYGVKD. Here the CDR3 DNA reads TGTGCCATCAGTGGACAGGGGAGCACAGATACGCAGTATTTT. This translates into CAISGQGSTDTQYF.

The chain employs TRBV9 and TRBJ2-1; 8 nucleotides align to TRBD2. This CDR3 contains 14 residues. The germline V gene encodes CDR1 SGDLS and CDR2 YYNGEE. Trimming took 7 bases from V and 3 from J; bases not matched to a gene: 6. Here the CDR3 reads CASGGSGSYNEQFF. For the CDR3, the DNA is TGTGCCAGCGGGGGGAGCGGGAGCTACAATGAGCAGTTCTTC.

The chain uses TRBV5-4 and TRBJ2-7; 7 bases align to TRBD2. Germline CDR1 and CDR2: SGHNT and YYREEE (reference sequence). The J segment lost 3 bases and the V segment lost 5 bases, leaving 11 bases of the junction unmatched. This CDR3 comprises 15 residues. CDR3 DNA: TGTGCCAGCAGGTCTTCCGGGGGGTCCCTCTACGAGCAGTACTTC. Protein product: CASRSSGGSLYEQYF.

This clone has a single count. This chain links TRBV19 with TRBJ1-1; weak D call: TRBD1 (5 bases). This CDR3 contains 14 residues. CDR1 LNHDA and CDR2 SQIVND come from the germline V gene (reference sequence). V was trimmed by 5 bases and J by 3 bases, leaving 13 bases between them. The CDR3 reads CASSLPGKYTEAFF. CDR3 nucleotides: TGTGCCAGTAGTCTGCCAGGGAAGTACACTGAAGCTTTCTTT.

The J gene is TRBJ1-4, the V gene TRBV4-3; 8 bases map to TRBD1. The CDR3 has 17 residues. Trimming removed 0 bases from V and 4 bases from J; junction bases left unmatched: 7. Germline V gene data show CDR1 as LGHNA and CDR2 as YSLEER. For the CDR3, the DNA is TGCGCCAGCAGCCAAGATTCAGGGGGCGTATATAATGAAAAACTGTTTTTT. The encoded protein is CASSQDSGGVYNEKLFF.

A single count supports this clone. The chain links TRBV5-4 to TRBJ1-2; 9 bases align to TRBD1. The CDR3 is 14 amino acids. Per the germline V gene, CDR1 is SGHNT and CDR2 is YYREEE (reference sequence). With 4 bases clipped from V and 8 bases from J, the junction kept 9 bases outside the gene matches. The CDR3 region has the DNA TGTGCCAGCAGCCACCGGGACAGGGAGGCGGGCTACACCTTC. It encodes CASSHRDREAGYTF.

Only one count was recorded for this clone. The rearrangement uses TRBV19 and TRBJ2-1; D perhaps matches TRBD2 (5 bases). Germline V gene data show CDR1 as LNHDA and CDR2 as SQIVND (reference sequence). The CDR3 has 15 residues. The V end was cut by 8 bases, the J end by 8 bases, with 22 bases between. In DNA form, the CDR3 reads TGTGCCAGTCGTAAGCGGACGCGAGTTGAAGATGAGCAGTTCTTC. Translated: CASRKRTRVEDEQFF.

The V and J genes are TRBV5-1 and TRBJ2-1, with TRBD2 matching over 8 bases. Germline V lookup: CDR1 SGHRS, CDR2 YFSETQ. The CDR3 has 14 residues. Trimming took 2 bases from V and 5 from J; bases not matched to a gene: 3. The CDR3 spells CASSLTSGNNEQFF. The CDR3 region has the DNA TGCGCCAGCAGCTTAACTAGCGGTAACAATGAGCAGTTCTTC.

The CDR3 sequence: CASSLSVPNTEAFF. CDR3 bases: TGCGCCAGCAGCTTGTCCGTCCCGAACACTGAAGCTTTCTTT. The rearrangement uses TRBV5-1 and TRBJ1-1; D is unclear. The CDR3 length is 14 residues. The V and J ends lost 1 base and 1 base respectively, with 8 bases between them. The V gene's germline CDR1 is SGHRS and CDR2 YFSETQ.

The chain couples TRBV2 to TRBJ1-2, with a weak D call TRBD1 (6 bases). Germline V CDR1 and CDR2: SNHLY, FYNNEI. The CDR3 runs 15 residues. V was cut by 3 bases and J by 5 bases, with 16 bases left in between. CDR3 region: CASSDRKDSSYGYTF. CDR3 DNA: TGTGCCAGCAGTGACAGAAAGGACAGCTCGTATGGCTACACCTTC.